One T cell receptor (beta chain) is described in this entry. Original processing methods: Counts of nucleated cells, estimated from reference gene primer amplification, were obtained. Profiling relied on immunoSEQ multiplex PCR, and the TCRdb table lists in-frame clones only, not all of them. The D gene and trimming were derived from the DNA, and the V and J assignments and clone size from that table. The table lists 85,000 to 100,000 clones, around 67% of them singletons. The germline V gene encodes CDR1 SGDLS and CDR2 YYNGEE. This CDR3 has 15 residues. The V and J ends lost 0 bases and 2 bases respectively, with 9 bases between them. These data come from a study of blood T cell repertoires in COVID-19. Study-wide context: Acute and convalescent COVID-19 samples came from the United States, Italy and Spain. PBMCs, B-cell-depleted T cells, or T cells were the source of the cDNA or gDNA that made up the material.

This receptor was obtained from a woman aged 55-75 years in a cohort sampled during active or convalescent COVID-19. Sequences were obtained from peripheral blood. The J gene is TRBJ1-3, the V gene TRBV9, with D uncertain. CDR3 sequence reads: CASSVGGQPGNTIYF. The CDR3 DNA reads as TGTGCCAGCAGCGTAGGTGGGCAGCCTGGAAACACCATATATTTT.